The source of this TCR beta chain is a study of chemoradiotherapy in HPV16-positive cancers. Study in general: Candidate HPV-specific T-cell clones and common TCR motifs came from functional assays in a couple of HPV16-positive patients.

Notes on the study in general: Better recurrence-free survival went with HPV-responsive T-cell expansion in HPV16-positive patients. Candidate HPV-specific clones and E7-related TCR motifs grew in tumor during treatment.

Over chemoradiotherapy, repertoires were sampled more than once. Germline V gives CDR1 KGHSH, CDR2 LQKENI. The CDR3 totals 14 residues. V was cut by 4 bases and J by 11 bases, with 20 bases left in between. The repertoire was sequenced with immunoSEQ multiplex PCR; TCRdb's copy has only in-frame clones and lacks some. The sample has tens of thousands of clones; roughly 92% are singletons. This clone has only one observation. What it recognizes is unknown. The J gene is TRBJ2-5, the V gene TRBV18; D might be TRBD1 or TRBD2, each matching 6 bases. The TCR was taken from a human donor with HPV-associated anogenital cancer. This specimen consisted of blood, obtained from a patient who underwent chemoradiotherapy. The CDR3: CASSQGTQRGEQYF. For the CDR3, the DNA is TGTGCCAGCTCACAAGGAACTCAAAGGGGGGAGCAGTACTTC.